The 27 T cell receptor beta chains presented below share a single source sample, sequenced in a study of T cell changes during pregnancy in multiple sclerosis. The protocol was immunoSEQ multiplex PCR, while the TCRdb copy is restricted to in-frame clones and leaves out a portion. The sample has 80,000 to 100,000 clones, around 92% seen once. The sequencing used peripheral blood, collected after pregnancy. The receptor source for this set is a female donor in good health, enrolled as a control in a pregnancy study.

V gene TRBV18 combines with J gene TRBJ1-4; possible D gene TRBD1, 6 bases. In germline, CDR1 is KGHSH, CDR2 LQKENI. The CDR3 is made up of 13 amino acids. V lost 8 bases, J lost 5 bases, and 12 bases lay in between. The CDR3 spells CASEDSLNEKLFF. The DNA for the CDR3 is TGTGCCAGCGAGGACAGCCTGAATGAAAAACTGTTTTTT.

Details on this clone: The junction shows a germline mismatch at one end, possibly a read error. The genes are TRBV7-7 and TRBJ2-7; 9 nucleotides align to TRBD1. This CDR3 contains 15 residues. Looked up from germline, CDR1 is SSHAT and CDR2 is FNYEAQ (reference sequence). CDR3 bases: TGTGCTAGCAGCTCCGGGACAGGGAGCTCCTACGAGCAGTACTTC. Its translation is CASSSGTGSSYEQYF.

The genes are TRBV25-1 and TRBJ2-1; D not resolved. The CDR3 loop spans 13 amino acids. CDR1 MGHDK and CDR2 SYGVNS come from the germline V gene. Trimming left V 3 bases short and J 9 bases short, with 12 bases between. CDR3 in DNA: TGTGCCAGCAGTGAGCCGTCGGGTGCTGAGCAGTTCTTC. Translated: CASSEPSGAEQFF.

The rearrangement links TRBV5-1 to TRBJ2-1; tentative D call: TRBD2 (6 bases). Trimming shortened V by 3 bases and J by 8 bases, and 12 bases separated the two germline ends. The CDR3 is made up of 13 amino acids. CDR1 and CDR2 (germline): SGHRS, YFSETQ. CDR3 amino acids: CASSSARGYEQFF. DNA for the CDR3: TGCGCCAGCAGCTCAGCACGGGGGTATGAGCAGTTCTTC.

The V gene is TRBV11-2, the J gene TRBJ2-1; tentatively, D is TRBD2 (7 bases). V lost 5 bases and J lost 0, with 8 bases in between. The CDR3 is 14 amino acids. Germline CDR1 and CDR2: SGHAT and FQNNGV. For the CDR3, the DNA is TGTGCCAGCAGCCGGGGGGCCTCCTACAATGAGCAGTTCTTC. It codes for CASSRGASYNEQFF.

Concerning this clone: At one boundary the junction diverges from the germline segment, which might be a read error. The chain combines TRBV7-7 with TRBJ2-3, with 10 bases matching TRBD2. CDR1 and CDR2 from the germline V gene are SSHAT and FNYEAQ (reference sequence). This CDR3 comprises 16 residues. As DNA, the CDR3 is TGTGCTAGCAGCCCAATAGCGGGGGGTGGCACAGATACGCAGTATTTT. It is translated as CASSPIAGGGTDTQYF.

The chain joins TRBV7-9 to TRBJ1-2; the match to TRBD1 covers 7 bases. J gave up 0 bases and V 5 bases, and 3 bases lay outside the gene matches. CDR1 is SEHNR, CDR2 FQNEAQ, per germline (reference sequence). This CDR3 has 14 residues. The chain's CDR3 is CASSQGQPNYGYTF. The CDR3 DNA is TGTGCCAGCAGCCAGGGACAGCCTAACTATGGCTACACCTTC.

The J gene is TRBJ1-5, the V gene TRBV28; 7 nucleotides match TRBD1. The junction had 9 bases not matched to a gene; V was cut back by 4 bases and J by 3 bases. Germline values: CDR1 MDHEN, CDR2 SYDVKM. The CDR3 has 16 residues. DNA for the CDR3: TGTGCCAGCAGTTCCTTGGACAGGTTCTACAATCAGCCCCAGCATTTT. This gives the protein CASSSLDRFYNQPQHF.

V usage is TRBV11-1 and J usage is TRBJ2-7; 7 positions match TRBD1. The germline V gene has CDR1 SGHAT and CDR2 FQDESV (reference sequence). The length of the CDR3 is 14 residues. With 7 bases clipped from V and 5 bases from J, the junction kept 11 bases outside the gene matches. CDR3 sequence: CASTPNNRGDEQYF. The CDR3 DNA follows: TGTGCCAGCACCCCGAATAACAGGGGCGACGAGCAGTACTTC.

This rearrangement joins TRBV28 to TRBJ1-5, with a tentative D call TRBD1 (5 bases). Germline assignment: CDR1 MDHEN and CDR2 SYDVKM. The V gene lost 6 bases and the J gene lost 6 bases, with 12 bases spanning the gap. CDR3 size: 13 residues. The CDR3: CASSPTVPQPQHF. CDR3 nucleotides: TGTGCCAGCAGCCCGACAGTACCTCAGCCCCAGCATTTT.

The J gene is TRBJ2-1, the V gene TRBV27, with D perhaps matching TRBD1 (5 bases). Germline V gene sequence: CDR1 MNHEY, CDR2 SMNVEV (reference sequence). The V end was cut by 5 bases, the J end by 10 bases, with 18 bases between. The CDR3 contains 14 residues. CDR3 DNA sequence: TGTGCCAGCAGTCTAGAAACAGGATTGGGCGAGCAGTTCTTC. This encodes CASSLETGLGEQFF.

The rearrangement joins TRBV18 to TRBJ1-1; 7 nucleotides agree with TRBD1. Germline V CDR1 and CDR2: KGHSH, LQKENI. This CDR3 is built from 13 residues. Germline trimming cut 4 bases from V and 7 bases from J; bases unmatched to any gene: 6. The CDR3 reads CASSQTGLHEAFF. DNA of the CDR3: TGTGCCAGCTCACAGACAGGGTTACATGAAGCTTTCTTT.

The sample holds one count of this clone. The chain joins TRBV13 to TRBJ1-6; D uncertain. The V end was cut by 5 bases, the J end by 9 bases, with 17 bases between. The CDR3 contains 15 residues. Germline CDR1 reads PRHDT; CDR2 reads FYEKMQ (reference sequence). The CDR3 coding sequence is TGTGCCAGCAGCGTCCTCCGGGAGACCGGTTCACCCCTCCACTTT. Residues: CASSVLRETGSPLHF.

In the case of this clone: The junction shows a germline mismatch at one end, possibly a read error. CDR3 sequence: CASSPKLGRNTGELFF. In nucleotides, the CDR3 is TGTGCTAGCAGCCCCAAGCTGGGCCGGAACACCGGGGAGCTGTTTTTT. The chain has TRBV7-7 and TRBJ2-2; D not resolved. The CDR3 has 16 amino acids. Germline V gene lookup returns CDR1 SSHAT and CDR2 FNYEAQ (reference sequence).

J is TRBJ1-1 and V is TRBV7-2, with TRBD1 matching over 7 bases. In germline, CDR1 is SGHTA, CDR2 FQGNSA. J lost 7 bases, V lost 5 bases, and 4 bases had no gene match. This CDR3 has 12 residues. This CDR3 is CASSRRDSEAFF. The DNA of the CDR3 is TGTGCCAGCAGCCGGAGGGACAGTGAAGCTTTCTTT.

V is TRBV19 and J is TRBJ1-2, with TRBD1 matching over 10 bases. V gave up 3 bases and J gave up 6 bases; unmatched junction bases: 7. The germline gives CDR1 LNHDA, CDR2 SQIVND (reference sequence). CDR3 length: 15 residues. CDR3 nucleotide sequence: TGTGCCAGTAGTATCCCGGGACAGGGGACCCATGGCTACACCTTC. Translation gives CASSIPGQGTHGYTF.

The rearrangement links TRBV28 to TRBJ1-6; D gene uncertain. The CDR3 contains 14 residues. CDR1 MDHEN and CDR2 SYDVKM come from the germline V gene. V lost 7 bases and J 10 bases, leaving 17 bases between the germline ends. The CDR3 loop reads CASIQHEPRSPLHF. The CDR3 coding sequence is TGTGCCAGCATTCAACACGAACCGAGGTCACCCCTCCACTTT.

This clone was seen once. The rearrangement links TRBV5-8 to TRBJ2-3; D is perhaps TRBD1 (6 bases). The CDR3 has 16 residues. V was shortened by 0 bases and J by 9 bases, with 20 bases between the two germline ends. CDR1 is SGHTS and CDR2 is YDEGEE in the germline V gene. The DNA for the CDR3 is TGTGCCAGCAGCTTGGCAGGGGTCTATAACCAGGGCACGCAGTATTTT. Amino acids: CASSLAGVYNQGTQYF.

This chain joins TRBV11-2 and TRBJ1-5, with TRBD1 matching 7 bases. This CDR3 is 15 amino acids long. Trimming at V came to 3 bases and at J to 6 bases, leaving 8 bases not matched to a gene. Germline lookup yields CDR1 SGHAT and CDR2 FQNNGV. CDR3 residues: CASSLQGVYGQPQHF. Written as DNA, the CDR3 is TGTGCCAGCAGCTTGCAGGGGGTGTATGGTCAGCCCCAGCATTTT.

J is TRBJ1-6 and V is TRBV7-2; D perhaps matches TRBD1 (6 bases). The V gene's germline CDR1 is SGHTA and CDR2 FQGNSA. The germline V and J ends were trimmed by 6 bases and 7 bases, with 16 bases remaining between them. The CDR3 length is 15 residues. The CDR3 protein is CASSSVGQGNSPLHF. DNA of the CDR3: TGTGCCAGCAGTTCAGTAGGGCAGGGGAATTCACCCCTCCACTTT.

This chain connects TRBV7-9 to TRBJ2-5; a possible D gene is TRBD1 (5 bases). The germline V gene encodes CDR1 SEHNR and CDR2 FQNEAQ (reference sequence). V gave up 5 bases and J gave up 3 bases, with 13 bases separating them. This CDR3 region has 14 residues. The DNA of the CDR3 is TGTGCCAGCAGCCCCGACAGTAATAAAGAGACCCAGTACTTC. This sequence encodes CASSPDSNKETQYF.

J is TRBJ2-7 and V is TRBV6-5; TRBD1 is a possible D gene (8 bases). Germline lookup yields CDR1 MNHEY and CDR2 SVGAGI. The CDR3 has 16 amino acids. The ends were cut back, 0 bases at V and 6 bases at J, with 18 bases in the middle. The CDR3 DNA sequence: TGTGCCAGCAGTTACTCGAGCGGGACAGGTTATGGCGAGCAGTACTTC. As protein: CASSYSSGTGYGEQYF.

V usage is TRBV4-3 and J usage is TRBJ2-7; 10 bases agree with TRBD2. Germline V CDR1 and CDR2: LGHNA, YSLEER. The CDR3 spans 15 residues. The V segment lost 2 bases and the J segment 7 bases; nucleotides outside the gene matches: 8. CDR3: CASSQSLAGAGEQYF. CDR3 sequence (DNA): TGCGCCAGCAGCCAAAGCCTAGCGGGGGCGGGTGAGCAGTACTTC.

The table lists this clone with a count of one. This chain links TRBV6-6 with TRBJ1-5; D gene unclear. CDR1 and CDR2 (germline): MNHNY, SVGAGI (reference sequence). V lost 2 bases to trimming and J lost 4 bases, with 9 bases between them. This CDR3 region has 14 residues. The CDR3 spells CASSYGPPNQPQHF. The CDR3 nucleotides read TGTGCCAGCAGTTACGGGCCCCCAAATCAGCCCCAGCATTTT.

The rearrangement uses TRBV7-9 and TRBJ1-2, with D perhaps TRBD1 (6 bases). The CDR3 length is 14 residues. Trimming took off 4 bases at V and 8 bases at J, with 17 bases between the two ends. Germline loops: CDR1 SEHNR, CDR2 FQNEAQ (reference sequence). The CDR3 sequence is CASSSSGGSRGYTF. The CDR3 DNA sequence: TGTGCCAGCAGCTCCTCGGGGGGCTCCCGCGGCTACACCTTC.

The CDR3 DNA reads TGTGCCAGCAGATCCCCCCCGGGGAGTCCCGCGAACACCGGGGAGCTGTTTTTT. As protein: CASRSPPGSPANTGELFF. V is TRBV7-6 and J is TRBJ2-2; D is possibly TRBD2 (5 bases). The V gene lost 6 bases and the J gene lost 0 bases, with 20 bases spanning the gap. The germline CDR1 and CDR2 sequences are SGHVS and FNYEAQ. The CDR3 totals 18 residues.

This chain joins TRBV4-3 and TRBJ1-2; TRBD1 matches 7 bases. The CDR3 is 15 residues long. Germline CDR1 and CDR2: LGHNA and YSLEER. J gave up 2 bases and V 1 base, and 4 bases lay outside the gene matches. The chain's CDR3 is CASSQADRRNYGYTF. The CDR3 bases are TGCGCCAGCAGCCAAGCGGACAGGAGGAACTATGGCTACACCTTC.